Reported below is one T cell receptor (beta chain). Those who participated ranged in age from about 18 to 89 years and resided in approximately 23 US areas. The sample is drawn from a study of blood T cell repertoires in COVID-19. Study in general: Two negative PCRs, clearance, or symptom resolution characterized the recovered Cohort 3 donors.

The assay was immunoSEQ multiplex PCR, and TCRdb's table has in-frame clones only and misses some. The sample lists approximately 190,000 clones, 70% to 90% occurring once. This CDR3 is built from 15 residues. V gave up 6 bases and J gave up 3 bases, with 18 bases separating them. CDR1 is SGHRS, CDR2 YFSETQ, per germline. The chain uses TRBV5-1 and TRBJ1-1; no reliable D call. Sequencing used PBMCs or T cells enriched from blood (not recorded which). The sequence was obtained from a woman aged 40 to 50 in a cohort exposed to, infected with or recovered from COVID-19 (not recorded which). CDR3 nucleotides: TGCGCCAGCAAAGACTCGGGAGGGCCCTACACTGAAGCTTTCTTT. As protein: CASKDSGGPYTEAFF.